What follows are 32 T cell receptor beta chains derived from one specimen sequenced in a study of beta chain features in type 1 diabetes (dated by TCRdb to 2016 to 2019). The library relied on the immunoSEQ multiplex PCR assay. All of the isolated RNA was reverse transcribed with the High Capacity cDNA Reverse Transcription Kit, so expressed TCRB transcripts were sequenced. The table was pulled from immuneACCESS by TCRdb, which kept in-frame rearrangements only. Such tables lose some clones; where checked, under half of the loss comes from unresolved V genes, and the rest has no known cause. This sample lists 250,000 to 350,000 clones; about 14% were detected once. The ten largest clones take up 6.7% of the sample. Sequencing was carried out using central memory CD4+ T cells from blood. Receptors were obtained from a man between 25 and 39 years old in good health.

This chain joins TRBV27 and TRBJ1-1; tentative D call: TRBD1 (5 bases). Trimming cost V 2 bases and J 8 bases, with 12 bases left between them. Germline CDR1 reads MNHEY; CDR2 reads SMNVEV (reference sequence). This CDR3 has 13 amino acids. CDR3 bases: TGTGCCAGCAGTTTAACGACAGCAACGGAAGCTTTCTTT. Protein: CASSLTTATEAFF.

This clone was seen a few times. The chain is built from TRBV7-9 and TRBJ1-4; D may be TRBD1 (6 bases). Germline V gene sequence: CDR1 SEHNR, CDR2 FQNEAQ (reference sequence). V shed 5 bases and J shed 7 bases, with 8 bases lying between them. This CDR3 comprises 12 residues. For the CDR3, the DNA is TGTGCCAGCAGCCCGGACAGTGAAAAACTGTTTTTT. This sequence encodes CASSPDSEKLFF.

The genes are TRBV11-3 and TRBJ2-5; 11 nucleotides line up with TRBD2. CDR3 length: 17 residues. With 1 base clipped from V and 1 base from J, the junction kept 5 bases outside the gene matches. Germline loops: CDR1 SGHNT, CDR2 YENEEA. The CDR3 loop is CASSLASGTSGQETQYF. In DNA, the CDR3 is TGTGCCAGCAGCTTAGCGTCCGGGACTAGCGGCCAAGAGACCCAGTACTTC.

This clone was picked up a small number of times. This rearrangement joins TRBV7-8 to TRBJ2-1; D is unresolved. CDR3 size: 13 residues. Germline V gives CDR1 SGHVS, CDR2 FQNEAQ. V lost 3 bases, J lost 4 bases, and 7 bases lay in between. This chain's CDR3 is CASSFENYNEQFF. The CDR3 DNA reads as TGTGCCAGCAGCTTTGAGAATTACAATGAGCAGTTCTTC.

The chain carries TRBV7-9 and TRBJ1-4, with a tentative D call TRBD1 (5 bases). V was pared by 11 bases and J by 5 bases, with 21 bases between. The CDR3 is 15 residues long. Germline V gene sequence: CDR1 SEHNR, CDR2 FQNEAQ (reference sequence). The CDR3 loop reads CASPEGVLKNEKLFF. CDR3 DNA: TGTGCCTCCCCGGAAGGGGTGCTCAAGAATGAAAAACTGTTTTTT.

This clone has at least ten counts. The chain joins TRBV7-9 to TRBJ2-1, with D perhaps given as TRBD1 or TRBD2 (6 bases each). Trimming shortened V by 5 bases and J by 4 bases, and 15 bases separated the two germline ends. Looked up from germline, CDR1 is SEHNR and CDR2 is FQNEAQ (reference sequence). The CDR3 is 15 amino acids. CDR3 nucleotides: TGTGCCAGCAGCCCGCGGGACACTGGGTACAATGAGCAGTTCTTC. Amino acids: CASSPRDTGYNEQFF.

This clone turned up a few times. This chain links TRBV5-1 with TRBJ2-1, with TRBD2 as a possible D gene (6 bases). This CDR3 has 14 amino acids. Germline loops: CDR1 SGHRS, CDR2 YFSETQ. The V end lost 4 bases, the J end lost 6 bases, and 14 bases lay between the germline ends. CDR3 residues: CASSPPPGANEQFF. DNA of the CDR3: TGCGCCAGCAGCCCCCCCCCGGGAGCCAATGAGCAGTTCTTC.

This clone showed up just a few times. This rearrangement joins TRBV5-6 to TRBJ2-6; D is unresolved. Germline V gene data show CDR1 as SGHDT and CDR2 as YYEEEE. This CDR3 is built from 15 residues. V was pared by 1 base and J by 0 bases, with 5 bases between. CDR3 sequence: CASSLRSSGANVLTF. The CDR3 nucleotides read TGTGCCAGCAGCTTGAGGAGCTCTGGGGCCAACGTCCTGACTTTC.

The rearrangement links TRBV4-2 to TRBJ1-2; D not certain. Looked up from germline, CDR1 is LGHNA and CDR2 is YNFKEQ. The germline V and J ends were trimmed by 6 bases and 3 bases, with 14 bases remaining between them. CDR3 length: 14 amino acids. The CDR3 DNA reads TGTGCCAGCAGTTTGGACGGTTCGCACTATGGCTACACCTTC. The encoded protein is CASSLDGSHYGYTF.

This chain connects TRBV5-6 to TRBJ2-3; TRBD1 agrees at 7 bases. V shed 4 bases and J 2 bases; nucleotides not matched to a gene: 13. The CDR3 has 17 residues. Germline lookup yields CDR1 SGHDT and CDR2 YYEEEE. CDR3: CASSPPPGDRFTDTQYF. The CDR3 nucleotides read TGTGCCAGCAGCCCACCCCCCGGGGACAGATTCACAGATACGCAGTATTTT.

This chain uses TRBV9 with TRBJ1-3; D possibly corresponds to TRBD1 (6 bases). CDR1 is SGDLS and CDR2 is YYNGEE in the germline V gene. The V end lost 0 bases, the J end lost 3 bases, and 13 bases lay between the germline ends. CDR3 size: 16 residues. CDR3 sequence reads: CASSVGSDSFGNTIYF. Here the CDR3 DNA reads TGTGCCAGCAGCGTAGGTTCGGACAGTTTTGGAAACACCATATATTTT.

The chain couples TRBV5-1 to TRBJ2-1, with TRBD2 matching 7 bases. The V and J ends lost 4 bases and 6 bases, in that order; junction bases with no gene match: 10. This CDR3 is built from 15 residues. Per germline, CDR1 SGHRS and CDR2 YFSETQ. CDR3 nucleotide sequence: TGCGCCAGCAGCATCCGGACTAGTTGGGGCAATGAGCAGTTCTTC. This sequence encodes CASSIRTSWGNEQFF.

This chain uses TRBV25-1 with TRBJ2-3; 7 nucleotides line up with TRBD2. V trimming: 2 bases; J trimming: 0 bases; junction bases outside the gene matches: 5. CDR1 is MGHDK, CDR2 SYGVNS, per germline. The CDR3 consists of 16 residues. The CDR3, as DNA: TGTGCCAGCAGTGAAAGCCCGGGACTAAGCACAGATACGCAGTATTTT. The encoded protein is CASSESPGLSTDTQYF.

This clone came up once. The rearrangement links TRBV14 to TRBJ2-5, with 7 nucleotides matching TRBD2. This CDR3 spans 13 amino acids. Germline trimming cut 4 bases from V and 7 bases from J; bases unmatched to any gene: 6. The germline gives CDR1 SGHDN, CDR2 FVKESK. CDR3 sequence (DNA): TGTGCCAGCAGCCGATCCGGGGGGTTGACCCAGTACTTC. This codes for CASSRSGGLTQYF.

This chain uses TRBV30 with TRBJ2-2; perhaps TRBD2 as D (6 bases). The length of the CDR3 is 13 residues. Per the germline V gene, CDR1 is GTSNPN and CDR2 is SVGIG (reference sequence). Between the trimmed V and J ends, which lost 2 bases and 5 bases, there was a span of 9 bases. The CDR3 bases are TGTGCCTGGAGTTTGGGGGGAACCGGGGAGCTGTTTTTT. It specifies CAWSLGGTGELFF.

This clone was seen a handful of times. The genes are TRBV7-2 and TRBJ1-1, with 8 bases that match TRBD1. V was clipped by 5 bases and J by 8 bases; unmatched bases: 7. This CDR3 has 13 amino acids. Germline loops: CDR1 SGHTA, CDR2 FQGNSA. CDR3 loop: CASSETGVPEAFF. CDR3 nucleotide sequence: TGTGCCAGCAGCGAGACAGGGGTACCGGAAGCTTTCTTT.

In its sample, this clone was seen a few times. CDR3 in amino acids: CASSSRDRGHTQYF. The DNA for the CDR3 is TGTGCCAGCAGTTCCCGGGACAGGGGCCATACGCAGTATTTT. The chain has TRBV6-5 and TRBJ2-3; 10 nucleotides agree with TRBD1. Germline-derived CDR1 and CDR2 are MNHEY and SVGAGI. The CDR3 length is 14 residues. With 4 bases clipped from V and 7 bases from J, the junction kept 5 bases outside the gene matches.

This clone was detected only a few times. This chain uses TRBV7-9 with TRBJ2-1, with D perhaps TRBD2 (6 bases). The CDR3 loop spans 13 amino acids. The V end lost 4 bases, the J end lost 4 bases, and 8 bases lay between the germline ends. Per the germline V gene, CDR1 is SEHNR and CDR2 is FQNEAQ (reference sequence). CDR3 coding DNA: TGTGCCAGCAGCTGGGGGGTATACAATGAGCAGTTCTTC. This translates into CASSWGVYNEQFF.

This clone was seen a handful of times. The V gene is TRBV25-1, the J gene TRBJ2-7; possibly TRBD2 for D (7 bases). Germline V gene data show CDR1 as MGHDK and CDR2 as SYGVNS. The ends were cut back, 4 bases at V and 2 bases at J, with 12 bases in the middle. The CDR3 is 14 residues long. CDR3 residues: CASSAQGGAYEQYF. The CDR3 region has the DNA TGTGCCAGCAGTGCCCAAGGGGGGGCCTACGAGCAGTACTTC.

The gene calls are TRBV19 and TRBJ2-7; TRBD1 matches at 10 bases. CDR3 size: 14 residues. Looked up from germline, CDR1 is LNHDA and CDR2 is SQIVND (reference sequence). V shed 5 bases, J shed 5 bases, and the junction held 6 bases outside the gene matches. In DNA, the CDR3 is TGTGCCAGTAGTCCCGGGACAGGGGATAACGAGCAGTACTTC. Residues: CASSPGTGDNEQYF.

This clone has only a few counts. V usage is TRBV11-2 and J usage is TRBJ2-3; 8 bases fit TRBD2. In germline, CDR1 is SGHAT, CDR2 FQNNGV. V shed 4 bases, J shed 4 bases, and the junction held 7 bases outside the gene matches. The CDR3 loop spans 15 amino acids. This CDR3 reads CASSSRLAWADTQYF. The DNA of the CDR3 is TGTGCCAGCAGCTCAAGACTAGCGTGGGCAGATACGCAGTATTTT.

This clone was counted many times. This chain joins TRBV5-6 and TRBJ2-7; a weak D match, TRBD2 (5 bases). V was trimmed by 2 bases and J by 2 bases, leaving 11 bases between them. The CDR3 consists of 14 residues. Germline CDR1 is SGHDT and CDR2 is YYEEEE. The CDR3 coding sequence is TGTGCCAGCAGCTTTAGGACTCCCCCCTACGAGCAGTACGTC. It encodes CASSFRTPPYEQYV.

Remarks on this clone: Other DNA sequences within the sample encode an identical CDR3. The chain employs TRBV5-6 and TRBJ1-2; D gene uncertain. The CDR3 consists of 15 residues. Trimming took 4 bases from V and 5 from J, leaving 18 bases between them. Germline loops: CDR1 SGHDT, CDR2 YYEEEE. The CDR3 bases are TGTGCCAGCAGCCGCGCTGGCAGAGGTGATTATGGCTACACCTTC. Encoded protein: CASSRAGRGDYGYTF.

The CDR3 coding sequence is TGTGCCAGCAGTGACCCCCAGGGAAGGTCCAAAAACATTCAGTACTTC. Translating it yields CASSDPQGRSKNIQYF. V gene TRBV2 combines with J gene TRBJ2-4, with TRBD1 as a possible D gene (5 bases). The CDR3 is 16 amino acids. V was cut by 3 bases and J by 2 bases, with 14 bases left in between. Germline assignment: CDR1 SNHLY and CDR2 FYNNEI.

The chain employs TRBV6-6 and TRBJ2-2; D uncertain. Trimming cost V 5 bases and J 1 base, with 11 bases left between them. Germline assignment: CDR1 MNHNY and CDR2 SVGAGI (reference sequence). The length of the CDR3 is 15 residues. CDR3 residues: CASSLWGLNTGELFF. CDR3 in DNA: TGTGCCAGCAGTCTATGGGGTCTGAACACCGGGGAGCTGTTTTTT.

The chain links TRBV2 to TRBJ1-2; D not resolved. The CDR3 consists of 13 residues. The germline V and J ends were trimmed by 5 bases and 4 bases, with 11 bases remaining between them. Germline V gene lookup returns CDR1 SNHLY and CDR2 FYNNEI. CDR3 in amino acids: CASSLGELYGYTF. Written as DNA, the CDR3 is TGTGCCAGCAGTCTCGGGGAACTCTATGGCTACACCTTC.

This clone was recorded a few times. The chain combines TRBV11-1 with TRBJ2-2; D is undetermined. The germline gives CDR1 SGHAT, CDR2 FQDESV (reference sequence). The CDR3 is made up of 13 amino acids. V dropped 0 bases and J dropped 6 bases, with 5 bases sitting between them. In DNA, the CDR3 is TGTGCCAGCAGCTTAGCGAGGTCCGGGGAGCTGTTTTTT. Translated: CASSLARSGELFF. Full variable domain (remainder filled in from reference TRBV11-1 and TRBJ2-2): EAEVAQSPRYKITEKSQAVAFWCDPISGHATLYWYRQILGQGPELLVQFQDESVVDDSQLPKDRFSAERLKGVDSTLKIQPAELGDSAMYLCASSLARSGELFFGEGSRLTVL.

The table lists this clone with a few counts. The chain recombines TRBV5-1 with TRBJ2-7, with 15 positions matching TRBD2. Germline V CDR1 and CDR2: SGHRS, YFSETQ. This CDR3 contains 17 residues. V was clipped by 4 bases and J by 2 bases; unmatched bases: 7. The CDR3 loop is CASSPGLAGGYTYEQYV. CDR3 nucleotide sequence: TGCGCCAGCAGCCCAGGACTAGCGGGAGGGTACACCTACGAGCAGTACGTC.

V and J are TRBV23-1 and TRBJ2-2; D perhaps matches TRBD1 (6 bases). TRBV23-1 qualifies as an ORF whose function is uncertain. CDR3 length: 18 amino acids. Trimming stripped 0 bases from V and 1 base from J, with 15 bases between. CDR3 in amino acids: CASSQSRAWTENTGELFF. As DNA, the CDR3 is TGCGCCAGCAGTCAATCCAGGGCGTGGACAGAGAACACCGGGGAGCTGTTTTTT.

This chain uses TRBV18 with TRBJ2-7, with unresolved D. The V gene lost 5 bases and the J gene lost 3 bases, with 5 bases spanning the gap. This CDR3 comprises 11 residues. Germline V lookup: CDR1 KGHSH, CDR2 LQKENI. CDR3 nucleotides: TGTGCCAGCTCAGACCTCTACGAGCAGTACTTC. Residues: CASSDLYEQYF.

This clone was observed a handful of times. The J gene is TRBJ1-2, the V gene TRBV30; D is unresolved. Germline assignment: CDR1 GTSNPN and CDR2 SVGIG (reference sequence). CDR3 length equals 16 residues. V lost 2 bases, J lost 8 bases, and 24 bases lay in between. In nucleotides, the CDR3 is TGTGCCTGGAGTCCAATAAGCCCGGGAGGGCAGGCGGGCTACACCTTC. This codes for CAWSPISPGGQAGYTF.

This clone came up many times. This chain uses TRBV4-3 with TRBJ2-1; TRBD2 agrees at 8 bases. This CDR3 spans 17 amino acids. Trimming at V came to 0 bases and at J to 5 bases, leaving 9 bases not matched to a gene. The germline V gene has CDR1 LGHNA and CDR2 YSLEER. This CDR3 is CASSQEPAGVWNNEQFF. In nucleotides, the CDR3 is TGCGCCAGCAGCCAAGAACCAGCGGGAGTTTGGAACAATGAGCAGTTCTTC.